The 2 T cell receptor beta chains below come from one sample, sequenced in a study of control samples from healthy donors and cancer patients. Sequenced by immunoSEQ multiplex PCR; TCRdb stores in-frame clones only, minus some. The sample consists of about 140,000 clones, about 91% of them appearing once. Material: blood. The source of these receptors is a man aged 25 to 40 in good health.

The chain carries TRBV29-1 and TRBJ2-7; possibly TRBD1 for D (5 bases). Trimming cost V 0 bases and J 4 bases, with 16 bases left between them. This CDR3 spans 15 amino acids. Germline V CDR1 and CDR2: SQVTM, ANQGSEA. The CDR3 DNA reads TGCAGCGTTGAAGAGGGCAGGGAAGGGGTTTACGAGCAGTACTTC. Encoded protein: CSVEEGREGVYEQYF.

This chain joins TRBV9 and TRBJ2-3; unclear D gene. The CDR3 loop spans 14 amino acids. Germline V gene lookup returns CDR1 SGDLS and CDR2 YYNGEE. Trimming stripped 0 bases from V and 2 bases from J, with 7 bases between. CDR3 residues: CASSVATFTDTQYF. In DNA, the CDR3 is TGTGCCAGCAGCGTAGCTACCTTCACAGATACGCAGTATTTT. Looking up the rest from reference TRBV9 and TRBJ2-3 gives the full variable domain: DSGVTQTPKHLITATGQRVTLRCSPRSGDLSVYWYQQSLDQGLQFLIQYYNGEERAKGNILERFSAQQFPDLHSELNLSSLELGDSALYFCASSVATFTDTQYFGPGTRLTVL.